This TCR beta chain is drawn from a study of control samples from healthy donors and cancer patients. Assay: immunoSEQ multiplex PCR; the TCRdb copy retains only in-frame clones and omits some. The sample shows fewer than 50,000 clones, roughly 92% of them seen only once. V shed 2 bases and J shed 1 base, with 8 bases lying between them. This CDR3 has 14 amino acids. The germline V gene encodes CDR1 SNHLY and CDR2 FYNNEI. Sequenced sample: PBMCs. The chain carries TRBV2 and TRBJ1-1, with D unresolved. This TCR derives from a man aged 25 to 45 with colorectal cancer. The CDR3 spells CASSELNGNTEAFF. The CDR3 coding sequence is TGTGCCAGCAGTGAATTAAATGGGAACACTGAAGCTTTCTTT.